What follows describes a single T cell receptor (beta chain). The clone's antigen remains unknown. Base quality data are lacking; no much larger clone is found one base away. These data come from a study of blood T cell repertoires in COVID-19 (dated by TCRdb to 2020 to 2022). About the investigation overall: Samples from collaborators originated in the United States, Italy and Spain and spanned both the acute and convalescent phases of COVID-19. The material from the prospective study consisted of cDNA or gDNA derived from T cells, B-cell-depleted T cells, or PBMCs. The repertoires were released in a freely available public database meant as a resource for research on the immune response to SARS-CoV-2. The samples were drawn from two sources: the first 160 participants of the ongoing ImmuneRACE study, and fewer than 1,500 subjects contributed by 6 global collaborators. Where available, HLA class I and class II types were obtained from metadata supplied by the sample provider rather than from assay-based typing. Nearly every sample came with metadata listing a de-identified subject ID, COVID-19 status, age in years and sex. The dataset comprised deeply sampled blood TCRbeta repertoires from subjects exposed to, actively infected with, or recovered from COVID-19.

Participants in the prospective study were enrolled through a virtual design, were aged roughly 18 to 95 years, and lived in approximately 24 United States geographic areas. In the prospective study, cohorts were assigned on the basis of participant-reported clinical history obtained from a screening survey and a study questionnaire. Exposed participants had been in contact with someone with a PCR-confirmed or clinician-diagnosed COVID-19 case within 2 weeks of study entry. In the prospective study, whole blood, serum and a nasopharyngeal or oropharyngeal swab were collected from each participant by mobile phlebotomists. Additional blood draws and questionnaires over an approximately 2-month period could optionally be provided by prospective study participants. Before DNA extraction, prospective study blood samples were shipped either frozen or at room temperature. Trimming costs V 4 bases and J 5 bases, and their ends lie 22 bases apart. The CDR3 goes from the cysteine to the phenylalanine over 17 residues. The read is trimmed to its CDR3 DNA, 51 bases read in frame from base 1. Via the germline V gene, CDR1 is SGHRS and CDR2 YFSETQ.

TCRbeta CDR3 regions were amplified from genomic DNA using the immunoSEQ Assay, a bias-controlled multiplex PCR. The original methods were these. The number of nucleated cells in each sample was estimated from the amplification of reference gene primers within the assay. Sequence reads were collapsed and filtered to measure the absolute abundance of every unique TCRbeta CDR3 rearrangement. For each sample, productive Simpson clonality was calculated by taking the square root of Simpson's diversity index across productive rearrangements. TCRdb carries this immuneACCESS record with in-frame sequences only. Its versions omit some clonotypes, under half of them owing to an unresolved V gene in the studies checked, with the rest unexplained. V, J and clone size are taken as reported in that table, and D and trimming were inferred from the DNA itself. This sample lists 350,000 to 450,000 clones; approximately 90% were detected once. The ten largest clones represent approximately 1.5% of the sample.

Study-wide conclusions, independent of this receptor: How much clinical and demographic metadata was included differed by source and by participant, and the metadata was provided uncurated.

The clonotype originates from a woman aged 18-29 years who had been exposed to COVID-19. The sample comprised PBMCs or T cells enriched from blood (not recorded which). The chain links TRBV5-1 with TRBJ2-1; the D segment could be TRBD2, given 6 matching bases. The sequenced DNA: TGCGCCAGCAGCCCACCGCCTTACCAGCGGGTGCACAATGAGCAGTTCTTC. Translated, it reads CASSPPPYQRVHNEQFF.